Included here is one T cell receptor beta chain sequence, with context. Its recognized antigen is unknown. One end of the junction is discordant with germline, which a read error may explain. Taken from the germline V gene, the CDR1 and CDR2 loops are LGHNT and FRNRAP. Including the terminal cysteine and phenylalanine, the CDR3 comprises 15 residues. Kept here is only the CDR3 DNA, which spans 45 bases and is read in frame from base 1. TCR beta CDR3 regions were amplified from RNA transcripts. The first round of RT-PCR for the TCR CDR3 was performed with the HTBI primer set and the Qiagen OneStep RT-PCR kit. Libraries were constructed in a second round of multiplex PCR, after which size selection and purification were carried out. Paired-end sequencing of the libraries was performed with 100 bp reads on an Illumina HiSeq2000. For the original study's pipeline: SOAPnuke was used to process the raw data, with reads discarded if the reads contained adapters or uncalled bases, had a mean Phred below 15, or lacked an exact constant-primer or identifier match. COPE v1.2.5 was used to merge high-quality paired reads, and clonotypes were defined as unique nucleotide sequences. MiTCR v1.1 was used to align clonotypes to the IMGT TRBV, TRBD and TRBJ reference segments. Only V-J combinations with frequency above 0.0001, covering 99% to 99.2% of repertoires, were analysed. The TCS score was defined as F50 (clonal expansion) divided by E x V (chaos), with BLOSUM62-based TCRdist calculated between CDR3 peptides within each V-J. Welch's t-statistics and random forest reduced around 510 V-J features to 13, which were used in a naive Bayes classifier (R e1071). TCRdb trimmed public reads at Q25 via fastp, called clones via MiXCR and kept in-frame beta chains. When rows share a CDR3 protein, they turn into one entry using the most common DNA and genes. These V and J calls originate from TCRdb's pipeline instead of the authors' own analysis. For this sample there are about 350,000 distinct CDR3 sequences; roughly 20% appear just once. The ten largest make up 15% of the sample.

The data are from a study of T cells in Graves' hyperthyroidism and ophthalmopathy (dated by TCRdb to about 2019). Study-level background: Peripheral blood was collected at initial diagnosis, before any treatment. A discovery cohort of roughly 100 patients, about 40 with Graves' ophthalmopathy and fewer than 65 with stable Graves' hyperthyroidism, was used to find distinguishing TCR V-J signatures. After blood sampling, hyperthyroidism patients were treated with methimazole at a starting dose of 30 mg daily, and ophthalmopathy patients were treated with high-dose intravenous methylprednisolone. An independent validation cohort of around 19 hyperthyroidism patients and 17 patients who later progressed to ophthalmopathy tested prospective prediction of ophthalmopathy. In addition, the study compared T-cell repertoires in thyroid tissue and in blood from about 6 Graves' hyperthyroidism patients. The 100 discovery patients were randomly split 7:3 into training and test sets. TCR Vbeta CDR3 sequencing of around 130 peripheral blood samples (43 ophthalmopathy, roughly 74 hyperthyroidism and around 17 progressor patients) is reported in the paper.

Study-level results and caveats: In validation, the model predicted progression to ophthalmopathy with around 71% sensitivity and roughly 72% specificity, a median of approximately 6.5 months before onset. Sample size was not statistically predetermined, and investigators were not blinded to group allocation. Ophthalmopathy was separated from stable hyperthyroidism by a 13 V-J signature model, with about 86% sensitivity and about 81% specificity obtained in cross-validation and 80%/75% obtained in testing. Most expanded thyroid clonotypes (frequency above 0.001) were also detected in blood, a finding suggesting that blood repertoires may reflect thyroid immune responses.

In the ophthalmopathy patients, disease was moderately to severely active, with a Clinical Activity Score of 3 or more, a NOSPECS grade of 4 or more, and a duration of less than 3 months. The study excluded patients with uncontrolled infections, other autoimmune diseases, pregnancy or lactation. Diagnoses were based on clinical symptoms, serum thyroxine and TRAb, thyroid ultrasound and orbital computed tomography. PBMCs were separated from over 9 ml of fresh peripheral blood using Ficoll-Paque density gradient centrifugation. Total RNA was extracted using Trizol reagent, and RNA quality was assessed on an Agilent 2100 Bioanalyzer.

The sequence came from a woman in her thirties or forties with Graves' ophthalmopathy. The chain links TRBV12-5 with TRBJ1-2; there is no confident call for the D gene. Sample: blood. The CDR3 loop reads CASGLGVASGYGYIF. The nucleotides are TGTGCTAGTGGTTTGGGGGTAGCCTCAGGCTATGGCTACATCTTC.